This T cell receptor (beta chain) derives from a study of T-cell reconstitution after alpha-beta-depleted transplantation in children. Only a few counts were recorded for this clonotype. Antigen: not known. The authors prepared the TCRbeta library with unique molecular identifiers. TCRdb called the PCR reads again in MiXCR, with one record for every CDR3 protein. This sample has some 830,000 distinct CDR3 sequences, with about 16% found just once. Whole-study results and caveats: Some patients showed high day-60 TCRbeta diversity, which derived from surviving recipient T cells and thymic progenitors. Roughly two months post-transplant, alpha-beta T cells reportedly originated from several hundred graft clones that had expanded. Diversity and T-cell counts at one year after transplant derived mostly from new T cells.

CDR3 length: 15 residues. CDR1 is DFQATT, CDR2 SNEGSKA, per germline (reference sequence). Trimming at V came to 3 bases and at J to 4 bases, leaving 3 bases not matched to a gene. This chain joins TRBV20-1 and TRBJ2-1, with 13 bases matching TRBD2. This TCR was recovered from a male patient younger than 18 who had a stem cell transplant for acute lymphoblastic leukemia, so the T cells may come from the graft donor. Sequenced here: PBMCs, mostly from graft donor cells, sampled 360 days after TCRalphabeta/CD19-depleted stem cell transplant. The CDR3 here is CSASPGLAGYNEQFF. CDR3 sequence (DNA): TGCAGTGCTAGTCCGGGACTAGCGGGGTACAATGAGCAGTTCTTC.